This note documents a single T cell receptor (beta chain) sequence. Antigen: not known. TCRdb keeps only in-frame clones here, not all; method: immunoSEQ multiplex PCR. The sample consists of about 54,000 clones, about 85% of them appearing once. The V end was cut by 6 bases, the J end by 1 base, with 18 bases between. Germline V CDR1 and CDR2: MNHEY, SVGEGT. CDR3 length equals 16 residues. The entry originates in a study of T cell responses to AZD1222 COVID-19 vaccine. Background on the study: Second doses at about 4 or about 12 weeks were pooled. General observations from the study: There were mostly white British donors and more females than males, and clonal diversity was possibly underestimated. At 160-218 and 743-854, vaccine-associated CD4 TCRs were dominant, and they spanned spike.

This TCR came from an adult in good health. The chain is built from TRBV6-2 or TRBV6-3 and TRBJ2-5, with a weak D call TRBD1 (6 bases). Sequenced material: peripheral blood, taken on day 0 of AZD1222 vaccination. The CDR3 DNA sequence: TGTGCCAGCAGCCTACGTAGGCAGGGGCGCCAAGAGACCCAGTACTTC. Translating it yields CASSLRRQGRQETQYF.